These 12 T cell receptor beta chains were all obtained from the same sample, sequenced in a study of blood T cell repertoires in COVID-19. Libraries were prepared by immunoSEQ multiplex PCR; TCRdb keeps only in-frame clonotypes and omits some of them. The sample comprises hundreds of thousands of clones, around 84% of which are singletons, and about 4.1% rests with the top ten. Sequencing was carried out using PBMCs or T cells enriched from blood (not recorded which). These receptors all stem from a man aged 25-45 years who had recovered from COVID-19.

This clone was picked up one time. The chain recombines TRBV11-2 with TRBJ1-4, with 8 bases matching TRBD1. The germline V gene encodes CDR1 SGHAT and CDR2 FQNNGV. The J segment lost 7 bases and the V segment lost 1 base, leaving 8 bases of the junction unmatched. The CDR3 is 16 amino acids. The CDR3 coding sequence is TGTGCCAGCAGCTTAGGAGGACAGGGTCGGGGTGAAAAACTGTTTTTT. It codes for CASSLGGQGRGEKLFF.

This clone was counted a single time. V usage is TRBV27 and J usage is TRBJ1-1; tentative D call: TRBD1 (5 bases). V dropped 7 bases and J dropped 1 base, with 16 bases sitting between them. The length of the CDR3 is 15 residues. In germline, CDR1 is MNHEY, CDR2 SMNVEV (reference sequence). This CDR3 is CASTLSPGWNTEAFF. The CDR3 coding sequence is TGTGCCAGCACCCTAAGCCCAGGGTGGAACACTGAAGCTTTCTTT.

This clone has a single count. The CDR3 is CASSPPNRGGIKEKLFF. In DNA form, the CDR3 reads TGTGCCAGCTCACCACCCAACCGAGGGGGCATAAAGGAAAAACTGTTTTTT. V is TRBV18 and J is TRBJ1-4; 7 bases map to TRBD1. With V trimmed by 0 bases and J by 8 bases, 12 bases remained unmatched. The CDR3 extends over 17 amino acids. The germline V gene encodes CDR1 KGHSH and CDR2 LQKENI.

In this sample, this clone turned up once. The chain uses TRBV6-2 or TRBV6-3 and TRBJ2-7; D is perhaps TRBD1 (5 bases). The length of the CDR3 is 15 residues. Germline V gene data show CDR1 as MNHEY and CDR2 as SVGEGT. V was trimmed by 0 bases and J by 0 bases, leaving 9 bases between them. The CDR3 sequence: CASSYSRQSSYEQYF. The CDR3 DNA reads as TGTGCCAGCAGTTACTCGAGACAGAGCTCCTACGAGCAGTACTTC.

The CDR3 nucleotides read TGTGCCAGCTCACCGGACAGGGCGTCCAATGAGCAGTTCTTC. It is translated as CASSPDRASNEQFF. The rearrangement uses TRBV18 and TRBJ2-1; 8 nucleotides line up with TRBD1. The V and J ends lost 3 bases and 6 bases, in that order; junction bases with no gene match: 4. CDR1 and CDR2 (germline): KGHSH, LQKENI. CDR3 length: 14 residues.

The rearrangement links TRBV7-8 to TRBJ2-2, with D perhaps matching TRBD2 (6 bases). The germline CDR1 and CDR2 sequences are SGHVS and FQNEAQ. Deletions cut 2 bases from V and 6 bases from J, with 10 bases between. The CDR3 covers 14 residues. In DNA, the CDR3 is TGTGCCAGCAGCTTAAGGAGGGTACCCGGGGAGCTGTTTTTT. It is translated as CASSLRRVPGELFF. Variable domain in full (rest from reference TRBV7-8 and TRBJ2-2): GAGVSQSPRYKVAKRGQDVALRCDPISGHVSLFWYQQALGQGPEFLTYFQNEAQLDKSGLPSDRFFAERPEGSVSTLKIQRTQQEDSAVYLCASSLRRVPGELFFGEGSRLTVL.

The chain links TRBV7-2 to TRBJ2-7; TRBD1 matches at 8 bases. Per the germline V gene, CDR1 is SGHTA and CDR2 is FQGNSA. V lost 3 bases to trimming and J lost 2 bases; unmatched junction nucleotides: 6. The CDR3 runs to 15 residues. CDR3 nucleotides: TGTGCCAGCAGCTTTAAAACAGGGGGGACCTACGAGCAGTACTTC. This encodes CASSFKTGGTYEQYF. The full variable domain, with the rest looked up from reference TRBV7-2 and TRBJ2-7, is GAGVSQSPSNKVTEKGKDVELRCDPISGHTALYWYRQSLGQGLEFLIYFQGNSAPDKSGLPSDRFSAERTGGSVSTLTIQRTQQEDSAVYLCASSFKTGGTYEQYFGPGTRLTVT.

This clone was counted once. The chain carries TRBV19 and TRBJ2-1, with D perhaps TRBD2 (7 bases). With 8 bases removed from V and 12 bases from J, the gap between germline ends came to 26 bases. The CDR3 is made up of 15 amino acids. Per germline, CDR1 LNHDA and CDR2 SQIVND (reference sequence). The CDR3: CASLGKGGYLNGQFF. CDR3 nucleotide sequence: TGTGCCAGTCTAGGAAAGGGGGGGTATCTGAACGGGCAGTTCTTC. Full variable domain (missing parts from reference TRBV19 and TRBJ2-1): DGGITQSPKYLFRKEGQNVTLSCEQNLNHDAMYWYRQDPGQGLRLIYYSQIVNDFQKGDIAEGYSVSREKKESFPLTVTSAQKNPTAFYLCASLGKGGYLNGQFFGPGTRLTVL.

This sequence joins TRBV5-4 and TRBJ2-1, with 10 positions matching TRBD2. Germline V gene data show CDR1 as SGHNT and CDR2 as YYREEE (reference sequence). This CDR3 comprises 16 residues. Trimming removed 5 bases from V and 6 bases from J; junction bases left unmatched: 11. CDR3 in DNA: TGTGCCAGCAGTTTCAATCCCGGGACTAGCGCCAATGAGCAGTTCTTC. Amino acids: CASSFNPGTSANEQFF. Full variable domain (remainder filled in from reference TRBV5-4 and TRBJ2-1): ETGVTQSPTHLIKTRGQQVTLRCSSQSGHNTVSWYQQALGQGPQFIFQYYREEENGRGNFPPRFSGLQFPNYSSELNVNALELDDSALYLCASSFNPGTSANEQFFGPGTRLTVL.

The V gene is TRBV5-5, the J gene TRBJ1-1; D call uncertain. Germline V gene data show CDR1 as SGHKS and CDR2 as YYEKEE (reference sequence). Trimming took off 2 bases at V and 0 bases at J, with 8 bases between the two ends. The CDR3 contains 14 residues. The CDR3 sequence is CASSFDTMNTEAFF. As DNA, the CDR3 is TGTGCCAGCAGCTTCGACACAATGAACACTGAAGCTTTCTTT.

This rearrangement joins TRBV6-2 or TRBV6-3 to TRBJ2-7; maybe TRBD1 (7 bases). The CDR3 is 14 amino acids. Trimming took 4 bases from V and 1 from J, leaving 11 bases between them. Germline values: CDR1 MNHEY, CDR2 SVGEGT. CDR3 nucleotides: TGTGCCAGCAGTTGGAGGGGGCCTTCCTACGAGCAGTACTTC. It translates to CASSWRGPSYEQYF.

The chain joins TRBV28 to TRBJ1-1; D is perhaps TRBD1 (5 bases). From germline, CDR1 is MDHEN and CDR2 SYDVKM. Trimming cost V 4 bases and J 1 base, with 13 bases left between them. The CDR3 extends over 15 amino acids. The DNA of the CDR3 is TGTGCCAGCAGTTCCTGGGGGGAGAGGAACACTGAAGCTTTCTTT. It yields the protein CASSSWGERNTEAFF.